Following are 3 T cell receptor beta chains from one sample sequenced in a study of T cells in Graves' hyperthyroidism and ophthalmopathy. Amplified regions were TCR beta CDR3 sequences from RNA transcripts. The HTBI primer set served for first-round RT-PCR of the TCR CDR3. TCRdb fed the multiplex PCR reads into MiXCR, producing one record per CDR3 protein. The sample contains around 240,000 distinct CDR3 sequences, less than 15% of which appear only once. Sequencing was performed on blood. The receptors were gathered from a woman aged 40 to 50 with Graves' hyperthyroidism that later progressed to Graves' ophthalmopathy.

This clonotype came up many times. The chain employs TRBV6-1 and TRBJ2-2; D gene ambiguous. The length of the CDR3 is 17 residues. V was shortened by 1 base and J by 2 bases, with 14 bases between the two germline ends. The germline V gene encodes CDR1 MNHNS and CDR2 SASEGT. This chain's CDR3 is CASSEGLQSLNTGELFF. CDR3 DNA: TGTGCCAGCAGTGAAGGACTCCAATCCTTAAACACCGGGGAGCTGTTTTTT.

This clonotype has at least ten counts. This chain joins TRBV20-1 and TRBJ1-1, with 8 positions matching TRBD1. Trimming at V came to 5 bases and at J to 0 bases, leaving 2 bases not matched to a gene. The length of the CDR3 is 13 residues. Germline CDR1 DFQATT, CDR2 SNEGSKA (reference sequence). CDR3 region: CSAGDRLNTEAFF. CDR3 bases: TGCAGTGCTGGGGACAGGTTGAACACTGAAGCTTTCTTT.

This clonotype was counted between two and nine times. V is TRBV12-3 or TRBV12-4 and J is TRBJ1-4, with D perhaps TRBD1 (5 bases). CDR3 length: 14 residues. V lost 7 bases, J lost 4 bases, and 13 bases lay in between. The CDR3 is CASNPGLGNEKLFF. The CDR3 coding sequence is TGTGCCAGCAACCCGGGACTCGGTAATGAAAAACTGTTTTTT.